These 4 T cell receptor beta chains were sequenced from one sample in a study of spatial heterogeneity in lung cancer. The time point denotes: sample taken at primary tumor resection. TCRdb re-analysed the 5' RACE reads in MiXCR, keeping a single row per CDR3 protein. This sample carries approximately 40,000 distinct CDR3 sequences, roughly 8% of them seen once, and the ten largest clones take under 30%. This specimen consisted of PBMCs, obtained at surgery. These receptors all come from a male donor with early-stage non-small cell lung cancer.

This clonotype has ten or more counts. CDR3 loop: CASSNKKKLNYGYTF. The CDR3 DNA is TGTGCCAGCAGCAATAAAAAAAAGCTAAACTATGGCTACACCTTC. This rearrangement joins TRBV21-1 to TRBJ1-2. TRBV21-1 is a documented pseudogene. The length of the CDR3 is 15 residues.

On this clonotype itself: A much more abundant neighbour one base away suggests this may be a read error. The rearrangement uses TRBV7-9 and TRBJ1-2; a weak D match, TRBD1 (6 bases). The germline CDR1 and CDR2 sequences are SEHNR and FQNEAQ (reference sequence). The CDR3 is 15 amino acids. The CDR3 DNA reads TGTGCCAGCAGTCCTGGGACACTCCCATACTATGACTACACCTTC. Its protein product is CASSPGTLPYYDYTF.

This clonotype was seen a handful of times. The chain employs TRBV7-8 and TRBJ1-3; tentatively, D is TRBD1 (5 bases). Trimming cost V 5 bases and J 4 bases, with 18 bases left between them. The CDR3 is 16 residues long. Germline CDR1 SGHVS, CDR2 FQNEAQ. The CDR3: CASSLSRDPSGNTIYF. The CDR3 DNA reads TGTGCCAGCAGCCTGAGCCGGGACCCCTCGGGAAACACCATATATTTT.

This chain joins TRBV9 and TRBJ1-2; TRBD1 might be the D (5 bases). The V gene lost 4 bases and the J gene lost 0 bases, with 16 bases spanning the gap. The CDR3 runs 16 residues. Germline CDR1 is SGDLS and CDR2 is YYNGEE. This chain's CDR3 is CASSPGGTLANYGYTF. CDR3 DNA: TGTGCCAGCAGCCCGGGGGGAACCCTCGCTAACTATGGCTACACCTTC.